These T cell receptor beta chains were read from a single sample in a study of memory CD4+ T cells and cytomegalovirus serostatus. This table comes from immunoSEQ multiplex PCR, and its TCRdb copy is limited to in-frame clones, with some not included. The table lists around 54,000 clones, around 80% of them singletons. Sequencing input: memory CD4+ T cells from blood. These receptors were obtained from an adult in good health and CMV-seronegative. CDR3s include the opening cysteine and the closing phenylalanine or tryptophan. A D gene is named only where the DNA matches it firmly. Clone size, where shown, is once, few, many, or a class for clones that have expanded.

v_call,d_call,j_call,clone_size,cdr3_nt,cdr3_aa
TRBV5-6,-,TRBJ1-5,-,TGTGCCAGCAGCCTTGGGACCGCTAGGAATCAGCCCCAGCATTTT,CASSLGTARNQPQHF
TRBV19,TRBD1,TRBJ1-5,few,TGTGCCAGTTCGGACAGGGCAAATCAGCCCCAGCATTTT,CASSDRANQPQHF
TRBV11-1,-,TRBJ1-1,-,TGTGCCAGCAGCAAGACGCGCTTATCTCCAGGGAACACTGAAGCTTTCTTT,CASSKTRLSPGNTEAFF
TRBV10-3,-,TRBJ2-3,-,TGTGCCATCAGTGAACTAGCAGATACGCAGTATTTT,CAISELADTQYF
TRBV2,-,TRBJ1-2,-,TGTGCCAGCAGTGCCGACAGGAACTATGGCTACACCTTC,CASSADRNYGYTF
TRBV7-6,-,TRBJ2-5,once,TGTGCCATTGGTATACGGCTGGGGGAGACCCAGTACTTC,CAIGIRLGETQYF
TRBV7-8,-,TRBJ2-7,-,TGTGCCAGCAGCTTAGTTAGCTCTGACTACGAGCAGTACTTC,CASSLVSSDYEQYF
TRBV9,-,TRBJ1-1,few,TGTGCCAGCAGCGTATCACAGAACACTGAAGCTTTCTTT,CASSVSQNTEAFF
TRBV5-5,TRBD2,TRBJ2-1,few,TGTGCCAGCAGCCCGGCCGGGACTAGCGTTTACAATGAGCAGTTCTTC,CASSPAGTSVYNEQFF
TRBV11-3,-,TRBJ1-1,-,TGTGCCAGCAGCTTTCCCCCCTTTACGACAGAGAACACTGAAGCTTTCTTT,CASSFPPFTTENTEAFF
TRBV4-2,-,TRBJ2-6,-,TGTGCCAGCAGCCATCCTGGGGCCAACGTCCTGACTTTC,CASSHPGANVLTF
TRBV19,-,TRBJ2-4,-,TGTGCCAGTAGTACCCCAAGGATGACAGGCGATCTAGCCAAAAACATTCAGTACTTC,CASSTPRMTGDLAKNIQYF
TRBV7-9,-,TRBJ1-1,-,TGTGCCAGCAGCTTATATGGGACTGAAGCTTTCTTT,CASSLYGTEAFF
TRBV7-2,-,TRBJ1-3,-,TGTGCCAGCAGCTTTTCAGGGAACACCATATATTTT,CASSFSGNTIYF
TRBV6-5,-,TRBJ2-7,few,TGTGCCAGCAGTCGCAGCCTCTCCTCCTACGAGCAGTACTTC,CASSRSLSSYEQYF
TRBV7-9,-,TRBJ1-4,-,TGTGCCAGCAGCTTAGAACCCAGACTTACTAATGAAAAACTGTTTTTT,CASSLEPRLTNEKLFF
TRBV27,-,TRBJ1-2,once,TGTGCCAGCAGATTCCCGGGGGCCGGGGGTGGCTACACCTTC,CASRFPGAGGGYTF
TRBV25-1,-,TRBJ1-2,once,TGTGCCAGCAGTTTGGGAGGGATGGTGGGAGCCTATGGCTACACCTTC,CASSLGGMVGAYGYTF
TRBV5-1,TRBD2,TRBJ2-2,once,TGCGCCAGCAGCGCCGGGACTAGCGTCGGGGAGCTGTTTTTT,CASSAGTSVGELFF
TRBV5-4,-,TRBJ1-1,-,TGTGCCAGCAGCCCCGACAGCTCAAACACTGAAGCTTTCTTT,CASSPDSSNTEAFF
TRBV7-3,-,TRBJ2-7,-,TGTGCCAGCAGCTTAGAAGGGGGCGGGAGCTCCTACGAGCAGTACTTC,CASSLEGGGSSYEQYF
TRBV11-2,-,TRBJ2-7,-,TGTGCCAGCAGCCGGGACCCCGCGTCGAGGGAGCAGTACTTC,CASSRDPASREQYF
TRBV7-6,-,TRBJ1-4,-,TGTGCCAGCAGCCATGGGGGTATCGGGTTGAATGAAAAACTGTTTTTT,CASSHGGIGLNEKLFF
TRBV2,-,TRBJ1-5,few,TGTGCCAGCAGTGACTCCTTTAATCAGCCCCAGCATTTT,CASSDSFNQPQHF
TRBV27,-,TRBJ1-1,once,TGTGCCAGCAGCTTAATGGGACATTATAAGGGAAACACTGAAGCTTTCTTT,CASSLMGHYKGNTEAFF
TRBV4-1,TRBD1,TRBJ2-5,-,TGCGCCAGCAGTTGGGGGCAGGGGGTTGGAGAGACCCAGTACTTC,CASSWGQGVGETQYF
TRBV9,-,TRBJ1-1,-,TGTGCCAGCAGCGCTGGCCGGGCAGGGAACACTGAAGCTTTCTTT,CASSAGRAGNTEAFF
TRBV28,-,TRBJ1-3,-,TGTGCCAGCACCAGCGGGGGCTCTGGAAACACCATATATTTT,CASTSGGSGNTIYF
TRBV11-3,-,TRBJ2-7,once,TGTGCCAGCAGCCCCCAGGGTGGGTACGAGCAGTACTTC,CASSPQGGYEQYF
TRBV7-9,-,TRBJ2-2,-,TGTGCCAGCAGCTTTACCACCGGGGAGCTGTTTTTT,CASSFTTGELFF
TRBV28,-,TRBJ1-1,few,TGTGCCAGCAGTGGGACACCGAACACTGAAGCTTTCTTT,CASSGTPNTEAFF
TRBV27,TRBD2,TRBJ2-7,-,TGTGCCAGCAGTCTAGGACTAGCGGAAACCTACGAGCAGTACTTC,CASSLGLAETYEQYF
TRBV7-9,-,TRBJ2-7,-,TGTGCCAGCAGCCCTCAGACGACAGTTTCCTCCGCCGAGCAGTACTTC,CASSPQTTVSSAEQYF
TRBV10-3,TRBD1,TRBJ2-7,-,TGTGCCATCAGTGATCGGCCGGGACAGGAATACGAGCAGTACTTC,CAISDRPGQEYEQYF
TRBV5-1,-,TRBJ1-4,-,TGCGCCAGCAGCCTACAGGGAGACACTGAAAAACTGTTTTTT,CASSLQGDTEKLFF
TRBV28,-,TRBJ2-4,-,TGTGCCAGCAGAGGAGGGCCTGACAAAAACATTCAGTACTTC,CASRGGPDKNIQYF
TRBV20-1,-,TRBJ2-5,-,TGCAGTGCTAGTCGACAGACCCAGTACTTC,CSASRQTQYF
TRBV7-6,TRBD1,TRBJ1-1,-,TGTGCCAGCAGCTTAGCCACAGGACAGGGGAACACTGAAGCTTTCTTT,CASSLATGQGNTEAFF
TRBV27,-,TRBJ2-3,-,TGTGCCACTTTAGACTTAACAGATACGCAGTATTTT,CATLDLTDTQYF
TRBV27,TRBD1,TRBJ1-5,-,TGTGCCAGCAGCTCTGGGACAGATAGCAATCAGCCCCAGCATTTT,CASSSGTDSNQPQHF
TRBV29-1,-,TRBJ1-1,-,TGCAGCGTTGAAGATAGGGTTACCCATGAAGCTTTCTTT,CSVEDRVTHEAFF
TRBV2,-,TRBJ1-2,few,TGTGCCAGCAGTGTCACGGGGGTTGGCTACACCTTC,CASSVTGVGYTF
TRBV28,TRBD2,TRBJ2-6,-,TGTGCCAGCAGTTATAGCGGGATCGTGGCATCTGGGGCCAACGTCCTGACTTTC,CASSYSGIVASGANVLTF
TRBV19,-,TRBJ1-4,-,TGTGCCAGTACCCTTTGGGGAAGTAATGAAAAACTGTTTTTT,CASTLWGSNEKLFF
TRBV5-4,-,TRBJ1-4,-,TGTGCCAGCAGGGACAGCCATTCAACTAATGAAAAACTGTTTTTT,CASRDSHSTNEKLFF
TRBV28,TRBD1,TRBJ1-4,-,TGTGCCAGCAGTTTTGGGACAGGGATGGTAGAAAAACTGTTTTTT,CASSFGTGMVEKLFF
TRBV18,-,TRBJ1-1,-,TGTGCCAGCTCACCACCGGTGGGAGTTAACTTGAACACTGAAGCTTTCTTT,CASSPPVGVNLNTEAFF